This entry features one T cell receptor beta chain sequence. Its cognate antigen is unknown. At the DNA level, this CDR3 is encoded by other sequences in the same sample as well. The sample belongs to a study of shared clonotypes between healthy human individuals. Notes on the study in general: In having few donors, the study represented limited genetic and exposure-history diversity.

Assay execution took place at the deep level. Genomic DNA from each subset was divided evenly over several immunoSEQ plates. Assay used: immunoSEQ multiplex PCR; TCRdb lists only in-frame clones, some missing. The profile covers millions of clones, with about 92% appearing a single time and roughly 0.36% taken by the ten largest. This CDR3 region has 15 residues. From germline, CDR1 is SGDLS and CDR2 YYNGEE. The ends were cut back, 0 bases at V and 0 bases at J, with 7 bases in the middle. The chain recombines TRBV9 with TRBJ2-1, with D possibly being TRBD2 (5 bases). This clonotype was sampled from a man aged 18 to 35 in good health. Some clones in this sample may be carry-over from other donors' samples. The source material was naive CD4+ T cells from PBMCs. The subset is: CD45RA+ positively selected. The CDR3: CASSVVGSSYNEQFF. The CDR3 DNA follows: TGTGCCAGCAGCGTAGTAGGGAGCTCCTACAATGAGCAGTTCTTC.